The rows below give T cell receptor beta chains drawn from one sample of a study of CD8 T cells in ankylosing spondylitis. MiXCR was run by TCRdb on the 5' RACE reads, yielding one entry per CDR3 protein. The table shows more than 200,000 distinct CDR3 sequences, with approximately 24% occurring only once. Sequenced sample: blood, either unsorted or a sorted T cell fraction (not recorded which). The receptors were gathered from a male donor with ankylosing spondylitis or in good health (not recorded which). The CDR3 runs from the conserved cysteine through the conserved F or W. The order of the fields is D gene, clone size, CDR3 length, J gene, V gene, CDR3 protein, CDR3 DNA. A D gene is named only where the DNA matches it firmly. Clone size, where shown, is once, few, many, or a class for clones that have expanded.

d_call: NA; clone_size: NA; cdr3_length: 14; j_call: TRBJ2-5; v_call: TRBV19; cdr3_aa: CASSIWGYQETQYF; cdr3_nt: TGTGCCAGTAGTATATGGGGGTACCAAGAGACCCAGTACTTC
d_call: TRBD1; clone_size: NA; cdr3_length: 17; j_call: TRBJ1-2; v_call: TRBV6-5; cdr3_aa: CASSYAGTGGAKYGYTF; cdr3_nt: TGTGCCAGCAGTTACGCGGGGACAGGGGGCGCGAAGTATGGCTACACCTTC
d_call: NA; clone_size: few; cdr3_length: 12; j_call: TRBJ2-7; v_call: TRBV6-5; cdr3_aa: CASSTPPYEQYF; cdr3_nt: TGTGCCAGCAGTACGCCCCCCTACGAGCAGTACTTC
d_call: NA; clone_size: NA; cdr3_length: 14; j_call: TRBJ2-7; v_call: TRBV29-1; cdr3_aa: CSVVGAGGVYEQYF; cdr3_nt: TGCAGCGTTGTTGGGGCCGGCGGTGTCTACGAGCAGTACTTC
d_call: NA; clone_size: many; cdr3_length: 12; j_call: TRBJ1-2; v_call: TRBV2; cdr3_aa: CASSGPGGGYTF; cdr3_nt: TGTGCCAGCTCCGGACCCGGAGGAGGCTACACCTTC
d_call: TRBD2; clone_size: many; cdr3_length: 15; j_call: TRBJ2-3; v_call: TRBV20-1; cdr3_aa: CSASRERGRADTQYF; cdr3_nt: TGCAGTGCTAGTCGTGAGCGGGGGCGGGCAGATACGCAGTATTTT
d_call: NA; clone_size: NA; cdr3_length: 14; j_call: TRBJ1-3; v_call: TRBV10-3; cdr3_aa: CAISPADSGNTIYF; cdr3_nt: TGTGCCATCAGTCCAGCCGACTCTGGAAACACCATATATTTT
d_call: TRBD1; clone_size: many; cdr3_length: 16; j_call: TRBJ2-7; v_call: TRBV9; cdr3_aa: CASSPRTGNKLYEQYF; cdr3_nt: TGTGCCAGCAGCCCCAGGACAGGGAATAAGCTTTACGAGCAGTACTTC
d_call: NA; clone_size: NA; cdr3_length: 14; j_call: TRBJ2-5; v_call: TRBV28; cdr3_aa: CATRVGRIQETQYF; cdr3_nt: TGTGCCACCAGGGTGGGACGGATCCAAGAGACCCAGTACTTC
d_call: NA; clone_size: NA; cdr3_length: 12; j_call: TRBJ2-7; v_call: TRBV28; cdr3_aa: CASSLPHYEQYF; cdr3_nt: TGTGCCAGCAGTTTACCCCACTACGAGCAGTACTTC
d_call: NA; clone_size: many; cdr3_length: 13; j_call: TRBJ1-4; v_call: TRBV12-3/TRBV12-4; cdr3_aa: CASSSSGDEKLFF; cdr3_nt: TGTGCCAGCAGTTCCTCGGGGGATGAAAAACTGTTTTTT
d_call: NA; clone_size: NA; cdr3_length: 14; j_call: TRBJ2-2; v_call: TRBV2; cdr3_aa: CASTPEMNPGELFF; cdr3_nt: TGTGCCAGCACCCCCGAGATGAATCCCGGGGAGCTGTTTTTT
d_call: TRBD1; clone_size: NA; cdr3_length: 13; j_call: TRBJ2-4; v_call: TRBV6-5; cdr3_aa: CASSWEQGNIQYF; cdr3_nt: TGTGCCAGCAGTTGGGAACAGGGGAACATTCAGTACTTC
d_call: NA; clone_size: few; cdr3_length: 13; j_call: TRBJ2-1; v_call: TRBV11-2; cdr3_aa: CASSHRGDNEQFF; cdr3_nt: TGTGCCAGCAGTCATCGCGGGGACAATGAGCAGTTCTTC
d_call: NA; clone_size: NA; cdr3_length: 14; j_call: TRBJ2-5; v_call: TRBV12-3/TRBV12-4; cdr3_aa: CASNVGTWGETQYF; cdr3_nt: TGTGCCAGCAACGTCGGGACCTGGGGAGAGACCCAGTACTTC
d_call: NA; clone_size: many; cdr3_length: 13; j_call: TRBJ2-3; v_call: TRBV29-1; cdr3_aa: CSVEEFEGDTQYF; cdr3_nt: TGCAGCGTTGAAGAATTTGAGGGAGATACGCAGTATTTT
d_call: TRBD1; clone_size: NA; cdr3_length: 13; j_call: TRBJ2-7; v_call: TRBV12-3/TRBV12-4; cdr3_aa: CASSRDRMNEQYF; cdr3_nt: TGTGCCAGCAGCAGGGACAGGATGAACGAGCAGTACTTC
d_call: TRBD1; clone_size: NA; cdr3_length: 15; j_call: TRBJ2-3; v_call: TRBV12-5; cdr3_aa: CASGLGQGVADTQYF; cdr3_nt: TGTGCTAGTGGTTTGGGACAGGGGGTGGCAGATACGCAGTATTTT
d_call: TRBD1; clone_size: NA; cdr3_length: 16; j_call: TRBJ1-1; v_call: TRBV19; cdr3_aa: CASQRRTGDKNTEAFF; cdr3_nt: TGTGCCAGTCAAAGGCGGACAGGGGACAAGAACACTGAAGCTTTCTTT
d_call: NA; clone_size: NA; cdr3_length: 13; j_call: TRBJ1-1; v_call: TRBV18; cdr3_aa: CASSAGLNTEAFF; cdr3_nt: TGTGCCAGCTCAGCCGGGTTGAACACTGAAGCTTTCTTT
d_call: TRBD2; clone_size: NA; cdr3_length: 13; j_call: TRBJ2-3; v_call: TRBV29-1; cdr3_aa: CSDSGGQVDTQYF; cdr3_nt: TGCAGCGATAGCGGGGGGCAGGTAGATACGCAGTATTTT
d_call: TRBD1; clone_size: NA; cdr3_length: 18; j_call: TRBJ1-3; v_call: TRBV10-3; cdr3_aa: CAISAHGTVHLSGNTIYF; cdr3_nt: TGTGCCATCAGTGCCCACGGGACAGTCCACCTCTCTGGAAACACCATATATTTT
d_call: TRBD1; clone_size: many; cdr3_length: 15; j_call: TRBJ2-2; v_call: TRBV15; cdr3_aa: CATSRVQGVGGELFF; cdr3_nt: TGTGCCACCAGCAGAGTCCAGGGGGTAGGAGGGGAGCTGTTTTTT
d_call: TRBD2; clone_size: many; cdr3_length: 16; j_call: TRBJ2-1; v_call: TRBV12-3/TRBV12-4; cdr3_aa: CASSVAGGGWYNEQFF; cdr3_nt: TGTGCCAGCAGCGTAGCGGGGGGCGGTTGGTACAATGAGCAGTTCTTC
d_call: NA; clone_size: NA; cdr3_length: 17; j_call: TRBJ2-6; v_call: TRBV11-2; cdr3_aa: CASSPGQRRTGANVLTF; cdr3_nt: TGTGCCAGCAGCCCTGGACAGCGAAGGACCGGGGCCAACGTCCTGACTTTC
d_call: TRBD1; clone_size: NA; cdr3_length: 12; j_call: TRBJ2-5; v_call: TRBV29-1; cdr3_aa: CSVTGIQETQYF; cdr3_nt: TGCAGCGTGACAGGGATACAAGAGACCCAGTACTTC
d_call: NA; clone_size: NA; cdr3_length: 14; j_call: TRBJ1-2; v_call: TRBV4-1; cdr3_aa: CASSQVAGAGGYTF; cdr3_nt: TGCGCCAGCAGCCAAGTAGCAGGGGCCGGGGGCTACACCTTC
d_call: TRBD2; clone_size: NA; cdr3_length: 16; j_call: TRBJ2-5; v_call: TRBV27; cdr3_aa: CASSSRTSGGQETQYF; cdr3_nt: TGTGCCAGCAGTTCCCGGACTAGCGGGGGGCAAGAGACCCAGTACTTC
d_call: NA; clone_size: many; cdr3_length: 13; j_call: TRBJ2-7; v_call: TRBV20-1; cdr3_aa: CSASYFQGHEQYF; cdr3_nt: TGCAGTGCTAGTTATTTCCAGGGCCACGAGCAGTACTTC
d_call: NA; clone_size: NA; cdr3_length: 16; j_call: TRBJ2-5; v_call: TRBV5-6; cdr3_aa: CASSRLPSESRETQYF; cdr3_nt: TGTGCCAGCAGCCGCTTGCCCAGCGAGAGTCGAGAGACCCAGTACTTC
d_call: NA; clone_size: many; cdr3_length: 11; j_call: TRBJ1-1; v_call: TRBV10-3; cdr3_aa: CAISDTGEAFF; cdr3_nt: TGTGCCATCAGTGATACCGGTGAAGCTTTCTTT
d_call: NA; clone_size: NA; cdr3_length: 13; j_call: TRBJ1-1; v_call: TRBV3-1; cdr3_aa: CASSLQGLSEAFF; cdr3_nt: TGTGCCAGCAGCCTTCAGGGGTTATCTGAAGCTTTCTTT
d_call: NA; clone_size: many; cdr3_length: 15; j_call: TRBJ1-3; v_call: TRBV6-5; cdr3_aa: CASSSLWGAGNTIYF; cdr3_nt: TGTGCCAGCAGTTCCCTATGGGGGGCCGGAAACACCATATATTTT
d_call: TRBD2; clone_size: many; cdr3_length: 18; j_call: TRBJ2-1; v_call: TRBV9; cdr3_aa: CASSVRGSGGLSYNEQFF; cdr3_nt: TGTGCCAGCAGCGTACGGGGTAGCGGGGGGCTCTCCTACAATGAGCAGTTCTTC
d_call: NA; clone_size: NA; cdr3_length: 14; j_call: TRBJ1-2; v_call: TRBV18; cdr3_aa: CASSPGSAAYGYTF; cdr3_nt: TGTGCCAGCTCACCAGGCAGCGCGGCCTATGGCTACACCTTC
d_call: TRBD1; clone_size: many; cdr3_length: 16; j_call: TRBJ2-2; v_call: TRBV5-1; cdr3_aa: CASSVRRQGNTGELFF; cdr3_nt: TGCGCCAGCAGCGTCCGGAGACAGGGAAACACCGGGGAGCTGTTTTTT
d_call: NA; clone_size: once; cdr3_length: 12; j_call: TRBJ2-4; v_call: TRBV6-5; cdr3_aa: CASTDRGRIQYF; cdr3_nt: TGTGCCAGCACAGACCGGGGGCGCATTCAGTACTTC
d_call: NA; clone_size: few; cdr3_length: 13; j_call: TRBJ1-2; v_call: TRBV20-1; cdr3_aa: CSASLTGPYGYTF; cdr3_nt: TGCAGTGCTTCCCTGACAGGCCCCTATGGCTACACCTTC
d_call: NA; clone_size: few; cdr3_length: 14; j_call: TRBJ2-3; v_call: TRBV20-1; cdr3_aa: CSAREPSNTDTQYF; cdr3_nt: TGCAGTGCTAGAGAGCCAAGTAACACAGATACGCAGTATTTT
d_call: TRBD2; clone_size: NA; cdr3_length: 16; j_call: TRBJ2-5; v_call: TRBV20-1; cdr3_aa: CSARTSGGARQETQYF; cdr3_nt: TGCAGTGCAAGGACTAGCGGGGGGGCAAGACAAGAGACCCAGTACTTC